Given below is one TCR beta chain in context. Its target is not known. The sample comes from a study of blood T cells in healthy people across ages. A second PCR of roughly 7 to 11 cycles used a sample-barcoded 5' primer and a J-beta primer mix. TCRdb re-analysed the 5' RACE reads in MiXCR, keeping a single row per CDR3 protein. The data show approximately 2,000,000 distinct CDR3 sequences, approximately 39% seen once. Study outcomes and limitations: In the absence of known donor CMV status, changes in expanded clonotypes were possibly confounded. Fewer expanded clones and more diversity marked long-lived versus aged donors.

Roughly 10 milliliters of peripheral blood were drawn from each donor. Trimming left V 8 bases short and J 7 bases short, with 12 bases between. Germline values: CDR1 MNHNY, CDR2 SVGAGI (reference sequence). This CDR3 is built from 12 residues. Sequencing was carried out using blood. The chain joins TRBV6-6 to TRBJ1-5, with D perhaps matching TRBD1 (5 bases). The receptor was derived from a human donor in good health. CDR3 sequence: CASANRLQPQHF. The CDR3 bases are TGTGCCAGCGCTAACAGGTTGCAGCCCCAGCATTTT.